This T cell receptor beta chain was found in a study of blood T cell repertoires in COVID-19. Participant-reported clinical history was the basis for cohort assignment. Trimming took 5 bases from V and 2 from J, leaving 14 bases between them. Germline V gene data show CDR1 as SQVTM and CDR2 as ANQGSEA. The CDR3 loop spans 14 amino acids. Here immunoSEQ multiplex PCR was the method, and the copy in TCRdb shows in-frame clones only, minus some. The table records around 250,000 clones, approximately 84% of them present only once. The clonotype comes from a man aged 50 to 60 who had recovered from COVID-19. The gene calls are TRBV29-1 and TRBJ2-3, with a weak D call TRBD2 (7 bases). Sequencing used PBMCs or T cells enriched from blood (not recorded which). The CDR3 region has the DNA TGCAGCGTTCGGGCGGGGGCTTCCACAGATACGCAGTATTTT. Its protein is CSVRAGASTDTQYF.